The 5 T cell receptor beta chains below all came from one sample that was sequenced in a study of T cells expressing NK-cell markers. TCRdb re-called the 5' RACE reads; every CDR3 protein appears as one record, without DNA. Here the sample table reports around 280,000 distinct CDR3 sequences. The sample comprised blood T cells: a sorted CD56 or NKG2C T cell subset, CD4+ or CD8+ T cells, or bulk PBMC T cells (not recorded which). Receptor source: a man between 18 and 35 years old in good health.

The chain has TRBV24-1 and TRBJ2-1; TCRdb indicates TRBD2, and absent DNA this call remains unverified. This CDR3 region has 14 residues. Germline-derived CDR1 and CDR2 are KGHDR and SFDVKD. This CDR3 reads CATSGPSGRYEQFF.

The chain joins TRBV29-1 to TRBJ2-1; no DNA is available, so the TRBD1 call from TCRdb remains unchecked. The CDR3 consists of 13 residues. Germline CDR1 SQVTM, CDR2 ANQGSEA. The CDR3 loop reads CSVWGGLGIEQFF.

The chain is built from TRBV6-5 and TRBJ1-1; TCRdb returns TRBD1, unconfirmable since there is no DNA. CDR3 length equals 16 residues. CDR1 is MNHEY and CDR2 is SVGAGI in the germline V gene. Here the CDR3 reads CASSYRPGQVGTEAFF.

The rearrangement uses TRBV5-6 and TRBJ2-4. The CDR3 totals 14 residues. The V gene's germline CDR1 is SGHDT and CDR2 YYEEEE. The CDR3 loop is CASSLDGVHFIQYF. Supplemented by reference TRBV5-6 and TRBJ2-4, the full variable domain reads DAGVTQSPTHLIKTRGQQVTLRCSPKSGHDTVSWYQQALGQGPQFIFQYYEEEERQRGNFPDRFSGHQFPNYSSELNVNALLLGDSALYLCASSLDGVHFIQYFGAGTRLSVL.

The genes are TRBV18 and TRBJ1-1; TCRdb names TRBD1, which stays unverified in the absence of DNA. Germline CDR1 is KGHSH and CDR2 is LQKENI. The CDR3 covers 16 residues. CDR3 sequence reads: CASSPPQGQGATEAFF.